What follows is one TCR beta chain and its context. Its target is not known. The germline V and J ends were trimmed by 6 bases and 0 bases, with 5 bases remaining between them. This CDR3 region has 13 residues. Germline CDR1 and CDR2: SNHLY and FYNNEI. The authors ran a second PCR of about 6 to 12 cycles using a sample-barcoded 5' primer and a J-beta primer mix. TCRdb itself ran the 5' RACE reads through MiXCR, one entry per CDR3 protein. Here the sample spans about 1 million distinct CDR3 sequences, over 35% being singletons. These data are taken from a study of blood T cells in healthy people across ages. Study-wide results and caveats: Any changes in expanded clonotypes were possibly confounded, as donor CMV status remained unknown. Researchers said unsorted PBMCs prevented a conclusive naive versus antigen-experienced comparison.

The chain has TRBV2 and TRBJ1-4; D is undetermined. Material: blood. This sequence originates from a woman aged 55-69 years in good health. CDR3 nucleotides: TGTGCCAGCAGGGGGACAACTAATGAAAAACTGTTTTTT. Its protein is CASRGTTNEKLFF.